The clone carrying this TCR beta chain was observed a handful of times. Antigen: not known. During its preparation, the TCRbeta library received unique molecular identifiers. A single record per CDR3 protein comes from TCRdb applying MiXCR to the PCR reads. In the table there are 250,000 to 400,000 distinct CDR3 sequences, 20% to 30% of which are singletons. This specimen comes from a study of T-cell reconstitution after alpha-beta-depleted transplantation in children. The study, taken as a whole, reports: By one year post-transplant, T-cell counts and diversity largely arose from T cells that were newly produced. Several hundred expanded graft clones reportedly gave rise to the alpha-beta T cells present about two months after transplant.

There are 12 residues in the CDR3. Germline V gives CDR1 SQVTM, CDR2 ANQGSEA. The ends lost 4 bases at V and 5 bases at J; junction bases unmatched: 4. The gene calls are TRBV29-1 and TRBJ2-7; 8 bases agree with TRBD2. The source of this sequence is a male patient aged 10-17 years who had a stem cell transplant for acute lymphoblastic leukemia, so the T cells may come from the graft donor. The starting material was PBMCs, mostly from graft donor cells, obtained 180 days after TCRalphabeta/CD19-depleted stem cell transplant. CDR3 coding DNA: TGCAGCGTTGCCGCACTAGCGGACGAGCAGTACTTC. This encodes CSVAALADEQYF.